This TCR beta chain was recovered during a study of beta chain features in type 1 diabetes. cDNA synthesis used the whole RNA isolate, giving expressed TCRB sequences. Repertoires were generated with immunoSEQ multiplex PCR, while TCRdb's copy carries only in-frame clones and drops some. Of fewer than 500,000 clones in the sample, 14% were seen once. In its sample, this clone was seen a few times. Its target is not known. Germline V gives CDR1 LNHNV, CDR2 YYDKDF (reference sequence). CDR3 size: 15 residues. V was clipped by 8 bases and J by 6 bases; unmatched bases: 8. Study outcomes and limitations: Patients with Type 1 diabetes showed moderately but significantly shorter TCRB CDR3s in all four CD4+ subsets.

This sequence joins TRBV15 and TRBJ1-5; 12 nucleotides line up with TRBD1. This TCR came from a young man in good health. The sample comprised naive CD4+ T cells from blood. CDR3 sequence: CATEDRDRGRQPQHF. CDR3 in DNA: TGTGCCACCGAAGACCGGGACAGGGGGCGTCAGCCCCAGCATTTT.